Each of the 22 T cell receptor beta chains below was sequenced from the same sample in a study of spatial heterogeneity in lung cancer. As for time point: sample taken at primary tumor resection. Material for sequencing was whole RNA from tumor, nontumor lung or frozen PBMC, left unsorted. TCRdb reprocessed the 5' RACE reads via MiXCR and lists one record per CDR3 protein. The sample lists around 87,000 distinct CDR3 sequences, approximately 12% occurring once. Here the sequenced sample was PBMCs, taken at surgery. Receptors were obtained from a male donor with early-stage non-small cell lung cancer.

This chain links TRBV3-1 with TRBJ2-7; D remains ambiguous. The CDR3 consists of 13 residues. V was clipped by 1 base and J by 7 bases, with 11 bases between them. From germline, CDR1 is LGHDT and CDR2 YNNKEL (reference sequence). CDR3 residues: CASSQVPRSEQYF. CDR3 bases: TGTGCCAGCAGCCAAGTGCCTAGATCTGAGCAGTACTTC.

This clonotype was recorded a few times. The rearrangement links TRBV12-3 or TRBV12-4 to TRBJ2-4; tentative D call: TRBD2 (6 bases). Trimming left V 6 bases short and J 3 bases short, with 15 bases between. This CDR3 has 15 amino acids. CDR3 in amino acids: CASSHLGTGKNIQYF. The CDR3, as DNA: TGTGCCAGCAGCCACCTAGGGACTGGCAAAAACATTCAGTACTTC.

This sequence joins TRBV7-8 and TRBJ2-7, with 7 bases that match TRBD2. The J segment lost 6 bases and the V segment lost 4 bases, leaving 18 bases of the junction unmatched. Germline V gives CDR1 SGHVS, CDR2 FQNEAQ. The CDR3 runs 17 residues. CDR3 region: CASSSSSFGTGGPEQYF. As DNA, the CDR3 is TGTGCCAGCAGCTCCTCGTCATTTGGGACGGGGGGTCCCGAGCAGTACTTC.

The CDR3 bases are TGCAGTGCTAGTCGGCTAGCCGATTTGCCCGGGGAGCTGTTTTTT. Translating it yields CSASRLADLPGELFF. The chain has TRBV20-1 and TRBJ2-2; D possibly corresponds to TRBD2 (5 bases). CDR1 is DFQATT, CDR2 SNEGSKA, per germline (reference sequence). The CDR3 covers 15 residues. Trimming took off 3 bases at V and 6 bases at J, with 17 bases between the two ends.

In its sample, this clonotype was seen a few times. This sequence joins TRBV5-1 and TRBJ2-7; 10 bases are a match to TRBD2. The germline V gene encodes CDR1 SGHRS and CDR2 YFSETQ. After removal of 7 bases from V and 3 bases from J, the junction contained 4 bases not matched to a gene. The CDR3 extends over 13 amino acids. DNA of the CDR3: TGCGCCAGCTCAACTAGCGGGGACTACGAGCAGTACTTC. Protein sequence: CASSTSGDYEQYF.

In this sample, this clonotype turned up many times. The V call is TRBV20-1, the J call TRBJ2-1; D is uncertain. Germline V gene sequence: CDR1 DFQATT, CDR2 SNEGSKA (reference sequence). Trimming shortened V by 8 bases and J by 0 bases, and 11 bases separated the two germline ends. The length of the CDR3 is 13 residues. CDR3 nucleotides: TGCAGTCCCAGCCAGAACTCCTACAATGAGCAGTTCTTC. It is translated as CSPSQNSYNEQFF.

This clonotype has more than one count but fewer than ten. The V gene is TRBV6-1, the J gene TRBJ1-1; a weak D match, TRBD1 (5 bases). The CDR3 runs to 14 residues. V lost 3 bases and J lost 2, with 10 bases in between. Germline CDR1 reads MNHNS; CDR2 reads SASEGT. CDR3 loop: CASSDGTANTEAFF. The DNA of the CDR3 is TGTGCCAGCAGTGACGGGACGGCCAACACTGAAGCTTTCTTT.

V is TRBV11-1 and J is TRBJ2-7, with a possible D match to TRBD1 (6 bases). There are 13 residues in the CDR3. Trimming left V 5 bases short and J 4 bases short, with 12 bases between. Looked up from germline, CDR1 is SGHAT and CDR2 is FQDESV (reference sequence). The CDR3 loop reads CASSPTGIYEQYF. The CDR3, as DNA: TGTGCCAGCAGCCCCACAGGGATATACGAGCAGTACTTC.

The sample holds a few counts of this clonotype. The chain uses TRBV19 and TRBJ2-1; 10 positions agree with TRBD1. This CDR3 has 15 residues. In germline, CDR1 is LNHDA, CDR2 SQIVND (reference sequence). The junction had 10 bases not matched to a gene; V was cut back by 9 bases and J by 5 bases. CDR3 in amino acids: CASSDGQGGNNEQFF. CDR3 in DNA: TGTGCCAGCAGCGACGGACAGGGGGGGAACAATGAGCAGTTCTTC.

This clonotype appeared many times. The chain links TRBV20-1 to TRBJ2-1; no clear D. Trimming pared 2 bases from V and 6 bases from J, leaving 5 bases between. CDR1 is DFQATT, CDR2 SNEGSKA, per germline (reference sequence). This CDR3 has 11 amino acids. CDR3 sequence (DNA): TGCAGTGCTAGAAACTTCAATGAGCAGTTCTTC. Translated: CSARNFNEQFF.

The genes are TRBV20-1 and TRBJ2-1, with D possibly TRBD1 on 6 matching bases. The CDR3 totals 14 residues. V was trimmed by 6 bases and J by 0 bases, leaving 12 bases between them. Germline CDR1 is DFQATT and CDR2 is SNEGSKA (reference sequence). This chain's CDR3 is CSAGTGTSYNEQFF. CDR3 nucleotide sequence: TGCAGTGCCGGCACAGGGACCTCCTACAATGAGCAGTTCTTC.

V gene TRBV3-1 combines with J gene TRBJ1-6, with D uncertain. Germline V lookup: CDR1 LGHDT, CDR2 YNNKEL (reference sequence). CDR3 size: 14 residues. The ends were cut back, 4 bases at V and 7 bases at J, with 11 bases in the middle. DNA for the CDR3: TGTGCCAGCAGCCTCCGAGGATGGAATTCACCCCTCCACTTT. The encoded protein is CASSLRGWNSPLHF.

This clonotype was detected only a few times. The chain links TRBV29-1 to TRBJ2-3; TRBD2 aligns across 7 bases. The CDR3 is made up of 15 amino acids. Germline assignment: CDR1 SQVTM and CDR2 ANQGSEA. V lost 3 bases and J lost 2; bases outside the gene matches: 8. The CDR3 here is CSVDGLAAPTDTQYF. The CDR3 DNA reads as TGCAGCGTTGACGGGCTAGCGGCCCCCACAGATACGCAGTATTTT.

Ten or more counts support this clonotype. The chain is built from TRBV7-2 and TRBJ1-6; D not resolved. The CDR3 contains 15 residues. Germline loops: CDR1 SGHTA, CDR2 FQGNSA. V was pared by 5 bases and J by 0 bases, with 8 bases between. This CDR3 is CASSDTSSYNSPLHF. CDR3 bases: TGTGCCAGCAGCGACACTAGCTCCTATAATTCACCCCTCCACTTT. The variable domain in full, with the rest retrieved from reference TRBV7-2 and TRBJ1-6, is GAGVSQSPSNKVTEKGKDVELRCDPISGHTALYWYRQSLGQGLEFLIYFQGNSAPDKSGLPSDRFSAERTGGSVSTLTIQRTQQEDSAVYLCASSDTSSYNSPLHFGNGTRLTVT.

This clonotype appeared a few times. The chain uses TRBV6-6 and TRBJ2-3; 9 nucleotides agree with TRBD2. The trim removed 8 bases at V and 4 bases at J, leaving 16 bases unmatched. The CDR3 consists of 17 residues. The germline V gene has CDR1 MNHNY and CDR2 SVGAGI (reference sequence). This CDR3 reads CASRTLAGRGGADTQYF. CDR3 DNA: TGTGCCAGCCGCACTTTAGCTGGGCGGGGGGGCGCAGATACGCAGTATTTT.

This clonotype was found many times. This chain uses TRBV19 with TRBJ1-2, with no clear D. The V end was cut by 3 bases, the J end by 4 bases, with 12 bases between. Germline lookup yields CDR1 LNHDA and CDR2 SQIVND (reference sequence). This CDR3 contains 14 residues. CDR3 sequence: CASSIRSATYGYTF. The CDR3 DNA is TGTGCCAGTAGTATCCGGTCAGCCACCTATGGCTACACCTTC.

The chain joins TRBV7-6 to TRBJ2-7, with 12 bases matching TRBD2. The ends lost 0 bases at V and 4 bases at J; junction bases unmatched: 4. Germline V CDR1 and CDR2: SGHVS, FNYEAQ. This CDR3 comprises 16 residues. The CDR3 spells CASSLARGTSGYEQYF. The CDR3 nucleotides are TGTGCCAGCAGCTTAGCGAGAGGGACTAGCGGGTACGAGCAGTACTTC.

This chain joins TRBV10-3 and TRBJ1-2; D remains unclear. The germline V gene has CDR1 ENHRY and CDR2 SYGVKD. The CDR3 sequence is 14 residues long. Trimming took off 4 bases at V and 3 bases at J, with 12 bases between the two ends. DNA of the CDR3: TGTGCCATCAGTGTGGAGGAGGACGACTATGGCTACACCTTC. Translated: CAISVEEDDYGYTF.

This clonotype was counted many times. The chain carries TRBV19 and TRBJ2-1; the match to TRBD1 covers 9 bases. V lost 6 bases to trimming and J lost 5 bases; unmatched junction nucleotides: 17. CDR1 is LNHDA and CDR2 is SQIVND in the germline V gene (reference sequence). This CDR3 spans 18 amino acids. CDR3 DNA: TGTGCCAGTAGAAAAACAGGACCAGACAGGGGGTTTGACAATGAGCAGTTCTTC. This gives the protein CASRKTGPDRGFDNEQFF.

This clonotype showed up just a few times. CDR3 protein: CASSQDVAQETQYF. For the CDR3, the DNA is TGTGCCAGCAGCCAAGATGTGGCCCAAGAGACCCAGTACTTC. V gene TRBV3-1 combines with J gene TRBJ2-5, with unresolved D. Deletions cut 0 bases from V and 1 base from J, with 6 bases between. CDR1 is LGHDT, CDR2 YNNKEL, per germline (reference sequence). The CDR3 totals 14 residues.

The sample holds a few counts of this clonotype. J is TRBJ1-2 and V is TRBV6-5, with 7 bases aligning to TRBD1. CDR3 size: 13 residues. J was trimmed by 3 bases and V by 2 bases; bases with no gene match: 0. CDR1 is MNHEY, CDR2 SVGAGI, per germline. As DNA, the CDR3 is TGTGCCAGCAGTTACACAGGGGACTATGGCTACACCTTC. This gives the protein CASSYTGDYGYTF.

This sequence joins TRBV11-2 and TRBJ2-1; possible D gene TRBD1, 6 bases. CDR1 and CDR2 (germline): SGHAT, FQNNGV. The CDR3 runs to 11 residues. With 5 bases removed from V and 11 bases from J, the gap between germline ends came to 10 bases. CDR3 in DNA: TGTGCCAGCAGCCAGGACAGAAAGCAGTTCTTC. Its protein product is CASSQDRKQFF.